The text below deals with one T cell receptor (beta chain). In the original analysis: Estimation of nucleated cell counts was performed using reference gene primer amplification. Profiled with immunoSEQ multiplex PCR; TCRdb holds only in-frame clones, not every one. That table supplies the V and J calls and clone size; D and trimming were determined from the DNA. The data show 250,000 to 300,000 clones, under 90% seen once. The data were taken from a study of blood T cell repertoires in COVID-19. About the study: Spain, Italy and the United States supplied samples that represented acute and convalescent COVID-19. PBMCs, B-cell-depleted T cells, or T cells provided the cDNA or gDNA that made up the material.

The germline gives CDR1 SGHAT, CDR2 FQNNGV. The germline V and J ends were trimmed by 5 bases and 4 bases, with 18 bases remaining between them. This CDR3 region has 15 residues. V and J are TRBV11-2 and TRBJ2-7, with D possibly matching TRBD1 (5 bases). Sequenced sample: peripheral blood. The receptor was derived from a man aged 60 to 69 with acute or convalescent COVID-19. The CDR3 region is CASSPWTPKRYEQYF. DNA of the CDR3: TGTGCCAGCAGCCCCTGGACACCGAAAAGGTACGAGCAGTACTTC.